This record covers a single T cell receptor beta chain. The germline gives CDR1 SGHAT, CDR2 FQNNGV. This CDR3 spans 15 amino acids. With V trimmed by 2 bases and J by 1 base, 2 bases remained unmatched. The sample belongs to a study of shared clonotypes between healthy human individuals. 200 to 250 ng DNA, tens of thousands of T cell genomes, went into each sorted-subset replicate PCR. Assay: immunoSEQ multiplex PCR; the TCRdb copy retains only in-frame clones and omits some. The sample yields fewer than 3 million clones, roughly 90% seen once. This sequence joins TRBV11-2 and TRBJ2-7, with TRBD2 identical over 10 bases. The specimen sequenced was naive CD4+ T cells from PBMCs. Subset given: CD45RA+ positively selected. The origin of this receptor is a man younger than 30 in good health. Some clones in this sample may be carry-over from other donors' samples. CDR3: CASSLMTSGSYEQYF. CDR3 bases: TGTGCCAGCAGCTTAATGACTAGCGGGTCCTACGAGCAGTACTTC.